Presented here are 22 T cell receptor beta chains from one specimen sequenced in a study of T cell repertoires in aging, cancer and after chemotherapy. Amplification of TCR beta used genomic DNA extracted from peripheral blood. Rearranged V-D-J TRB sequences were amplified with a mixed TRB-A/B primer pool. In TCRdb, the multiplex PCR reads were re-called with MiXCR into one record per CDR3 protein. The sample yields roughly 1,400 distinct CDR3 sequences, approximately 68% seen once. Material: blood. The receptors derive from a human donor with a blood cancer.

The rearrangement joins TRBV19 to TRBJ2-1, with TRBD2 as a possible D gene (6 bases). Germline CDR1 and CDR2: LNHDA and SQIVND (reference sequence). V was pared by 10 bases and J by 0 bases, with 13 bases between. There are 14 residues in the CDR3. CDR3 sequence: CAISGQSSYNEQFF. CDR3 sequence (DNA): TGTGCCATTAGCGGCCAGAGCTCCTACAATGAGCAGTTCTTC. Full variable domain (rest looked up from reference TRBV19 and TRBJ2-1): DGGITQSPKYLFRKEGQNVTLSCEQNLNHDAMYWYRQDPGQGLRLIYYSQIVNDFQKGDIAEGYSVSREKKESFPLTVTSAQKNPTAFYLCAISGQSSYNEQFFGPGTRLTVL.

The genes are TRBV19 and TRBJ2-1; no clear D gene. Germline V gene data show CDR1 as LNHDA and CDR2 as SQIVND (reference sequence). CDR3 length: 12 amino acids. V lost 5 bases to trimming and J lost 6 bases, with 8 bases between them. CDR3 residues: CASSSRVNEQFF. The CDR3, as DNA: TGTGCCAGTAGTTCTCGAGTCAATGAGCAGTTCTTC.

This clonotype came up once. The chain links TRBV5-4 to TRBJ1-6; D not resolved. Germline V CDR1 and CDR2: SGHNT, YYREEE (reference sequence). This CDR3 is 14 amino acids long. Trimming pared 3 bases from V and 9 bases from J, leaving 13 bases between. The CDR3 reads CASSSKEVASPLHF. The CDR3 DNA follows: TGTGCCAGCAGCTCAAAGGAGGTGGCTTCACCCCTCCACTTT.

This clonotype was counted a single time. The V and J genes are TRBV29-1 and TRBJ2-1; TRBD2 might be the D (7 bases). The V gene lost 0 bases and the J gene lost 7 bases, with 16 bases spanning the gap. From germline, CDR1 is SQVTM and CDR2 ANQGSEA. This CDR3 has 15 residues. CDR3 DNA: TGCAGCGTTGAAGAGGGCGGGGGCTGGGGAAATGAGCAGTTCTTC. Translation: CSVEEGGGWGNEQFF.

V and J are TRBV20-1 and TRBJ2-5, with 10 bases that match TRBD2. The V gene end was trimmed by 5 bases and the J gene end by 2 bases; junction bases not matched to a gene: 5. This CDR3 is 14 amino acids long. Germline V CDR1 and CDR2: DFQATT, SNEGSKA (reference sequence). CDR3 sequence: CSAPRTSGQETQYF. CDR3 DNA sequence: TGCAGTGCTCCCAGGACTAGCGGACAAGAGACCCAGTACTTC.

The rearrangement links TRBV12-3 or TRBV12-4 to TRBJ1-5, with 11 bases aligning to TRBD1. Trimming removed 5 bases from V and 7 bases from J; junction bases left unmatched: 7. The length of the CDR3 is 15 residues. In DNA form, the CDR3 reads TGTGCCAGCAGTCCCCGGACAGGGGGCCACCAGCCCCAGCATTTT. Amino acids: CASSPRTGGHQPQHF.

The chain uses TRBV5-4 and TRBJ2-5; D assignment may be TRBD1 or TRBD2 (5 bases each). CDR1 is SGHNT, CDR2 YYREEE, per germline (reference sequence). Trimming took 2 bases from V and 5 from J, leaving 19 bases between them. The length of the CDR3 is 16 residues. The CDR3 protein is CASSLAMMTGDETQYF. CDR3 sequence (DNA): TGTGCCAGCAGCTTAGCAATGATGACCGGGGACGAGACCCAGTACTTC.

This clonotype appeared a few times. The chain recombines TRBV30 with TRBJ2-2; the D gene is possibly TRBD2 (5 bases). V gave up 3 bases and J gave up 7 bases, with 15 bases separating them. This CDR3 has 14 amino acids. CDR1 GTSNPN and CDR2 SVGIG come from the germline V gene (reference sequence). The CDR3 coding sequence is TGTGCCTGGAGCCGCATAGGAGGTGACGGGGAGCTGTTTTTT. Encoded protein: CAWSRIGGDGELFF.

Points on this clonotype: One end of the junction does not line up with germline, which may come from a read error. The V and J genes are TRBV11-1 and TRBJ2-5; D possibly uses TRBD1 or TRBD2 (5 bases each). The CDR3 is 15 amino acids. The germline CDR1 and CDR2 sequences are SGHAT and FQDESV (reference sequence). CDR3 amino acids: CASSLAQGAEETQYF. CDR3 nucleotides: TGTGCCAGCAGCTTAGCCCAGGGAGCCGAAGAAACCCAGTACTTC.

This sequence joins TRBV29-1 and TRBJ2-3; D may be TRBD2 (6 bases). The CDR3 length is 13 residues. Germline V gene lookup returns CDR1 SQVTM and CDR2 ANQGSEA. CDR3 sequence (DNA): TGCAGGGCGGGGACCTCTAGCACAGATACGCAGTATTTT. It translates to CRAGTSSTDTQYF.

The chain employs TRBV29-1 and TRBJ1-1; 11 bases align to TRBD1. The CDR3 consists of 16 residues. Looked up from germline, CDR1 is SQVTM and CDR2 is ANQGSEA. The V and J ends lost 6 bases and 1 base, in that order; junction bases with no gene match: 10. This CDR3 reads CSVGWGTGGWNTEAFF. The CDR3 DNA is TGCAGCGTAGGGTGGGGGACAGGGGGTTGGAACACTGAAGCTTTCTTT.

The chain has TRBV6-6 and TRBJ2-7; 8 bases line up with TRBD2. The V and J ends lost 9 bases and 8 bases, in that order; junction bases with no gene match: 9. Germline V CDR1 and CDR2: MNHNY, SVGAGI (reference sequence). The CDR3 loop spans 12 amino acids. For the CDR3, the DNA is TGTGCCAGTACCGGACTAGCTCGCAAGCAGTACTTC. Its protein product is CASTGLARKQYF.

The chain has TRBV6-5 and TRBJ1-2, with D tentatively TRBD1 (6 bases). The CDR3 consists of 14 residues. Trimming removed 0 bases from V and 7 bases from J, with 12 bases in between. Looked up from germline, CDR1 is MNHEY and CDR2 is SVGAGI. CDR3 sequence (DNA): TGTGCCAGCAGTTACTCCCGACAGGAAGGTGGCTACACCTTC. It yields the protein CASSYSRQEGGYTF.

The genes are TRBV5-1 and TRBJ2-1; the D is unclear. Trimming removed 0 bases from V and 0 bases from J, with 10 bases in between. CDR3 length equals 16 residues. Germline CDR1 and CDR2: SGHRS and YFSETQ. CDR3 protein: CASSLGAASSYNEQFF. DNA for the CDR3: TGCGCCAGCAGCTTGGGGGCCGCCAGCTCCTACAATGAGCAGTTCTTC. The whole variable domain, remainder taken from reference TRBV5-1 and TRBJ2-1, is KAGVTQTPRYLIKTRGQQVTLSCSPISGHRSVSWYQQTPGQGLQFLFEYFSETQRNKGNFPGRFSGRQFSNSRSEMNVSTLELGDSALYLCASSLGAASSYNEQFFGPGTRLTVL.

This clonotype was seen a handful of times. V gene TRBV6-1 combines with J gene TRBJ2-7; no reliable D call. Trimming left V 1 base short and J 2 bases short, with 6 bases between. Germline lookup yields CDR1 MNHNS and CDR2 SASEGT. CDR3 size: 13 residues. For the CDR3, the DNA is TGTGCCAGCAGTGAAGGTCAGGCCTACGAGCAGTACTTC. Translated, it gives CASSEGQAYEQYF.

The chain couples TRBV30 to TRBJ2-7; D is unclear. This CDR3 spans 14 amino acids. V was shortened by 0 bases and J by 5 bases, with 14 bases between the two germline ends. Per germline, CDR1 GTSNPN and CDR2 SVGIG (reference sequence). The CDR3 DNA follows: TGTGCCTGGAGTGTACGGAGCAGGCAGGACGAGCAGTACTTC. Its translation: CAWSVRSRQDEQYF.

The V and J genes are TRBV19 and TRBJ2-1; 7 bases are a match to TRBD2. CDR1 and CDR2 (germline): LNHDA, SQIVND (reference sequence). The CDR3 spans 14 residues. V lost 4 bases to trimming and J lost 0 bases; unmatched junction nucleotides: 0. The CDR3: CASSTSGSYNEQFF. Written as DNA, the CDR3 is TGTGCCAGTAGTACTAGCGGCTCCTACAATGAGCAGTTCTTC.

This clonotype has just one count. V usage is TRBV6-5 and J usage is TRBJ1-2; D is ambiguous. The CDR3 consists of 13 residues. Trimming cost V 0 bases and J 8 bases, with 10 bases left between them. CDR1 and CDR2 (germline): MNHEY, SVGAGI. In nucleotides, the CDR3 is TGTGCCAGCAGTTACTCCCCCGGGGTCGGCTACACCTTC. Translated, it gives CASSYSPGVGYTF.

This clonotype occurred a few times. The chain has TRBV29-1 and TRBJ2-7; perhaps TRBD1 as D (6 bases). CDR3 length: 11 residues. The V and J ends lost 6 bases and 2 bases respectively, with 8 bases between them. CDR1 and CDR2 (germline): SQVTM, ANQGSEA. CDR3 in amino acids: CSVRQAYEQYF. CDR3 in DNA: TGCAGCGTACGACAGGCCTACGAGCAGTACTTC.

V is TRBV12-3 or TRBV12-4 and J is TRBJ2-5; 9 positions match TRBD2. The CDR3 loop spans 14 amino acids. V was pared by 4 bases and J by 5 bases, with 5 bases of the junction left unmatched. In DNA, the CDR3 is TGTGCCAGCAGTTCTGGACTAGCGCCTGAGACCCAGTACTTC. Amino acids: CASSSGLAPETQYF.

This clonotype has a handful of counts. The chain has TRBV6-5 and TRBJ1-2; D might be TRBD1 (5 bases). The CDR3 sequence is 11 residues long. Germline V gene data show CDR1 as MNHEY and CDR2 as SVGAGI. V dropped 7 bases and J dropped 5 bases, with 8 bases sitting between them. In DNA, the CDR3 is TGTGCCAGCACTAGGGGATATGGCTACACCTTC. It codes for CASTRGYGYTF.

The J gene is TRBJ1-1, the V gene TRBV6-1; no firm D call. The V end was cut by 8 bases, the J end by 1 base, with 14 bases between. The CDR3 consists of 14 residues. Germline V gene data show CDR1 as MNHNS and CDR2 as SASEGT. Here the CDR3 DNA reads TGTGCCAGCCCTAAGCCCGACGGGAACACTGAAGCTTTCTTT. Its protein product is CASPKPDGNTEAFF.